The 27 T cell receptor beta chains given below trace back to one sample, sequenced in a study. TCRdb re-analysed the 5' RACE reads in MiXCR, keeping a single row per CDR3 protein. The sample holds tens of thousands of distinct CDR3 sequences, around a quarter seen once. Input material: tumor-infiltrating memory CD4+ T cells sorted from the breast tumor. Subset given: memory CD4+ T cells, CD4+CD45RO+CD25-. The receptor set was obtained from a female donor with breast cancer.

There are a few counts of this clonotype. The chain uses TRBV7-3 and TRBJ2-2; a possible D gene is TRBD1 (6 bases). CDR3 length equals 16 residues. With 0 bases removed from V and 3 bases from J, the gap between germline ends came to 11 bases. In germline, CDR1 is SGHTA, CDR2 FQGTGA. The CDR3 reads CASSLTGAPDTGELFF. CDR3 DNA sequence: TGTGCCAGCAGCTTAACGGGGGCGCCGGACACCGGGGAGCTGTTTTTT.

The chain combines TRBV4-1 with TRBJ1-1, with D maybe TRBD1 (6 bases). Germline values: CDR1 MGHRA, CDR2 YSYEKL. V lost 1 base to trimming and J lost 1 base, with 10 bases between them. CDR3 length equals 15 residues. For the CDR3, the DNA is TGCGCCAGCAGCCAAGCTGGGGGCCCGAACACTGAAGCTTTCTTT. Residues: CASSQAGGPNTEAFF.

This chain connects TRBV2 to TRBJ1-2; 9 nucleotides agree with TRBD1. This CDR3 region has 14 residues. CDR1 is SNHLY, CDR2 FYNNEI, per germline. V lost 7 bases, J lost 5 bases, and 8 bases stayed unmatched. The DNA of the CDR3 is TGTGCCAGCACCCGGACAGGGGCCGTATATGGCTACACCTTC. Amino acids: CASTRTGAVYGYTF.

This clonotype was seen more than once but under ten times. The J gene is TRBJ2-2, the V gene TRBV20-1; TRBD2 matches at 8 bases. Trimming cost V 6 bases and J 3 bases; bases outside gene matches: 6. CDR1 and CDR2 (germline): DFQATT, SNEGSKA (reference sequence). The CDR3 runs 14 residues. The CDR3 protein is CSARAGGDTGELFF. The CDR3 nucleotides read TGCAGTGCGCGGGCGGGAGGTGACACCGGGGAGCTGTTTTTT.

About this clonotype: A read error may be the cause here, since a much bigger clone is one base away. The CDR3 nucleotides read TGTGCCGGCAGCGTTGGGGAGACCCAGTACTTC. Protein product: CAGSVGETQYF. V gene TRBV7-2 combines with J gene TRBJ2-5; D is unresolved. CDR1 is SGHTA and CDR2 is FQGNSA in the germline V gene. CDR3 length: 11 amino acids.

The V and J genes are TRBV24-1 and TRBJ2-5; possible D gene TRBD1, 7 bases. The CDR3 extends over 15 amino acids. V was trimmed by 11 bases and J by 7 bases, leaving 25 bases between them. Germline CDR1 is KGHDR and CDR2 is SFDVKD. The CDR3 bases are TGTGCCAGCGGAGGGGGCAAGGGGATGGATAGGACCCAGTACTTC. It yields the protein CASGGGKGMDRTQYF.

The chain employs TRBV6-1 and TRBJ1-6; D is uncertain. The ends were cut back, 7 bases at V and 8 bases at J, with 12 bases in the middle. This CDR3 spans 13 amino acids. Germline lookup yields CDR1 MNHNS and CDR2 SASEGT. The CDR3 reads CASTGSSYSPLHF. The CDR3 bases are TGTGCCAGCACGGGATCATCTTATTCACCCCTCCACTTT.

This clonotype was seen a few times. The chain is built from TRBV12-3 or TRBV12-4 and TRBJ2-1, with 7 bases lining up with TRBD2. The V segment lost 4 bases and the J segment 0 bases; nucleotides outside the gene matches: 3. The CDR3 is made up of 15 amino acids. The CDR3 DNA is TGTGCCAGCAGTTCCCGGGACTACTCCTACAATGAGCAGTTCTTC. Residues: CASSSRDYSYNEQFF.

This clonotype was counted a few times. The rearrangement uses TRBV7-3 and TRBJ2-3; no reliable D call. CDR1 is SGHTA, CDR2 FQGTGA, per germline. The CDR3 contains 13 residues. Trimming cost V 2 bases and J 4 bases, with 7 bases left between them. This chain's CDR3 is CASSLVAADTQYF. For the CDR3, the DNA is TGTGCCAGCAGCTTAGTGGCGGCAGATACGCAGTATTTT.

This chain uses TRBV7-2 with TRBJ2-5, with no clear D. Trimming shortened V by 5 bases and J by 3 bases, and 10 bases separated the two germline ends. Germline CDR1 SGHTA, CDR2 FQGNSA. The CDR3 covers 13 residues. The CDR3 protein is CASSESAKETQYF. In nucleotides, the CDR3 is TGTGCCAGCAGCGAGTCCGCTAAAGAGACCCAGTACTTC.

This clonotype was detected many times. The CDR3 nucleotides are TGTGCCAGCAGTAGAGACGGATCCTATGGCTACACCTTC. Translating it yields CASSRDGSYGYTF. V gene TRBV6-6 combines with J gene TRBJ1-2; no clear D gene. The CDR3 runs 13 residues. V was clipped by 5 bases and J by 4 bases, with 11 bases between them. Germline CDR1 reads MNHNY; CDR2 reads SVGAGI (reference sequence).

This chain joins TRBV5-4 and TRBJ1-1; 9 nucleotides match TRBD1. The V and J ends lost 2 bases and 4 bases, in that order; junction bases with no gene match: 6. The germline CDR1 and CDR2 sequences are SGHNT and YYREEE (reference sequence). The CDR3 has 15 amino acids. CDR3 bases: TGTGCCAGCAGCTTACAGGGGGCGCAGGGCACTGAAGCTTTCTTT. The encoded protein is CASSLQGAQGTEAFF.

This clonotype has a handful of counts. The chain carries TRBV7-9 and TRBJ1-1; D remains unclear. The V end was cut by 5 bases, the J end by 1 base, with 11 bases between. From germline, CDR1 is SEHNR and CDR2 FQNEAQ (reference sequence). The CDR3 has 14 amino acids. CDR3 amino acids: CASSRPTKNTEAFF. The CDR3 nucleotides are TGTGCCAGCAGCAGACCGACAAAGAACACTGAAGCTTTCTTT.

The chain carries TRBV5-1 and TRBJ2-5; D is perhaps TRBD2 (6 bases). Germline CDR1 and CDR2: SGHRS and YFSETQ. Between the trimmed V and J ends, which lost 4 bases and 9 bases, there was a span of 25 bases. The CDR3 length is 16 residues. The CDR3: CASSIPAGSGAEAQYF. The CDR3 region has the DNA TGCGCCAGCAGCATCCCCGCGGGGTCCGGGGCCGAGGCCCAGTACTTC.

The chain joins TRBV6-5 to TRBJ2-3; TRBD2 matches at 12 bases. The CDR3 is 18 residues long. The V gene end was trimmed by 5 bases and the J gene end by 0 bases; junction bases not matched to a gene: 9. CDR1 MNHEY and CDR2 SVGAGI come from the germline V gene. The CDR3 protein is CASSKTSGGVRSTDTQYF. The CDR3 DNA reads TGTGCCAGCAGTAAGACTAGCGGGGGCGTAAGAAGCACAGATACGCAGTATTTT.

The chain combines TRBV5-4 with TRBJ1-1, with TRBD1 matching 8 bases. V gave up 4 bases and J gave up 3 bases; unmatched junction bases: 8. In germline, CDR1 is SGHNT, CDR2 YYREEE (reference sequence). CDR3 length equals 15 residues. The DNA for the CDR3 is TGTGCCAGCAGCGTGAGGACAGGGAGGGACACTGAAGCTTTCTTT. Its translation: CASSVRTGRDTEAFF.

The chain uses TRBV7-2 and TRBJ2-3; no clear D. V was clipped by 5 bases and J by 0 bases, with 6 bases between them. Germline values: CDR1 SGHTA, CDR2 FQGNSA. CDR3 length: 13 residues. The CDR3 sequence is CASSPWSTDTQYF. The CDR3 coding sequence is TGTGCCAGCAGCCCGTGGAGCACAGATACGCAGTATTTT.

The table lists this clonotype with a few counts. This chain links TRBV5-1 with TRBJ1-4; TRBD1 might be the D (5 bases). This CDR3 spans 15 amino acids. Trimming shortened V by 0 bases and J by 8 bases, and 14 bases separated the two germline ends. Germline CDR1 and CDR2: SGHRS and YFSETQ. The CDR3 DNA is TGCGCCAGCAGCTTGGCGGCGACAGTCGGGGAAAAACTGTTTTTT. Encoded protein: CASSLAATVGEKLFF.

This clonotype showed up just a few times. This chain connects TRBV20-1 to TRBJ1-1; D possibly corresponds to TRBD1 (6 bases). Germline V gene sequence: CDR1 DFQATT, CDR2 SNEGSKA (reference sequence). CDR3 length: 15 residues. Trimming took 0 bases from V and 3 from J, leaving 14 bases between them. The CDR3 region is CSARDPMRGHTEAFF. CDR3 DNA: TGCAGTGCTAGAGACCCAATGCGGGGGCACACTGAAGCTTTCTTT.

This clonotype was seen a handful of times. The junction departs from the called germline gene at one end, perhaps through a read error. The chain employs TRBV20-1 and TRBJ1-4; D unclear. This CDR3 is 13 amino acids long. The germline gives CDR1 DFQATT, CDR2 SNEGSKA (reference sequence). The CDR3 DNA reads TGCAGTGCTAGGAGACGCCTGGAAGACAAACCGTTTTTT. Its protein product is CSARRRLEDKPFF.

This clonotype has ten or more counts. V and J are TRBV12-3 or TRBV12-4 and TRBJ2-7, with D possibly called TRBD1 or TRBD2 (5 bases each). The CDR3 covers 16 residues. V lost 7 bases, J lost 7 bases, and 26 bases lay in between. The CDR3 here is CASTKRDGLVGMEQYF. CDR3 sequence (DNA): TGTGCCAGCACTAAACGGGACGGACTTGTTGGGATGGAGCAGTACTTC.

The chain combines TRBV7-2 with TRBJ2-7; TRBD1 agrees at 7 bases. The V segment lost 6 bases and the J segment 4 bases; nucleotides outside the gene matches: 12. The CDR3 runs to 15 residues. The germline CDR1 and CDR2 sequences are SGHTA and FQGNSA. CDR3 sequence reads: CASRSMRTGPYEQYF. Here the CDR3 DNA reads TGTGCCAGCAGATCGATGAGGACAGGTCCTTACGAGCAGTACTTC. The variable domain in full, completed from reference TRBV7-2 and TRBJ2-7, reads GAGVSQSPSNKVTEKGKDVELRCDPISGHTALYWYRQSLGQGLEFLIYFQGNSAPDKSGLPSDRFSAERTGGSVSTLTIQRTQQEDSAVYLCASRSMRTGPYEQYFGPGTRLTVT.

This chain joins TRBV6-2 or TRBV6-3 and TRBJ1-2; D unclear. Germline-derived CDR1 and CDR2 are MNHEY and SVGEGT. V lost 6 bases to trimming and J lost 2 bases, with 4 bases between them. This CDR3 comprises 11 residues. The CDR3 bases are TGTGCCAGCAGGGAGAACTATGGCTACACCTTC. Translating gives CASRENYGYTF.

Regarding this clonotype: A clone one base away is much larger, so this may be a read error. The chain has TRBV5-1 and TRBJ2-3, with 8 bases aligning to TRBD1. V trimming: 0 bases; J trimming: 7 bases; junction bases outside the gene matches: 4. The CDR3 contains 14 residues. Germline V lookup: CDR1 SGHRS, CDR2 YFSETQ. The CDR3 reads CASSLGQGSNTQYF. DNA for the CDR3: TGCGCCAGCAGCTTGGGACAGGGGTCAAATACGCAGTATTTT.

This clonotype was seen once. This chain connects TRBV5-1 to TRBJ1-1; 11 nucleotides align to TRBD1. V was clipped by 3 bases and J by 2 bases; unmatched bases: 6. The CDR3 is 16 residues long. Per the germline V gene, CDR1 is SGHRS and CDR2 is YFSETQ. In DNA, the CDR3 is TGCGCCAGCAGCTCAGGACAGGGGGCAATAAACACTGAAGCTTTCTTT. Its protein product is CASSSGQGAINTEAFF.

V is TRBV20-1 and J is TRBJ1-3, with D tentatively TRBD1 (5 bases). CDR3 size: 14 residues. Germline loops: CDR1 DFQATT, CDR2 SNEGSKA (reference sequence). Trimming pared 0 bases from V and 4 bases from J, leaving 10 bases between. This CDR3 is CSARDRDRGNTIYF. In DNA form, the CDR3 reads TGCAGTGCTAGAGACCGGGACCGCGGAAACACCATATATTTT.

The rearrangement joins TRBV6-2 or TRBV6-3 to TRBJ1-1; D is undetermined. This CDR3 has 18 amino acids. V was trimmed by 0 bases and J by 3 bases, leaving 20 bases between them. Germline V CDR1 and CDR2: MNHEY, SVGEGT. The CDR3: CASSYSIQVKRSDTEAFF. DNA for the CDR3: TGTGCCAGCAGTTACTCAATCCAGGTCAAGAGAAGTGACACTGAAGCTTTCTTT.